This paragraph covers one T cell receptor beta chain sequence. Its matching antigen is unknown. This CDR3 fails to terminate in the conserved phenylalanine or tryptophan, so it likely reflects a read error. Starting material of 400 to 600 ng total RNA yielded TCR beta cDNA via a constant-region primer. Library construction for TCR beta comprised three nested multiplex PCR rounds performed with slightly modified ARM-PCR. Both of the initial two PCR rounds ran for approximately 11 cycles and employed TRBV1-TRBV30 forward primers alongside a C-beta reverse primer. MiXCR, applied by TCRdb to the multiplex PCR reads, yields one record per CDR3 protein. Altogether over 100,000 distinct CDR3 sequences are present, approximately 68% being singletons, with the ten largest covering more than 8%. The entry originates in a study of tumor-infiltrating lymphocytes in primary liver carcinoma. Germline values: CDR1 DFQATT, CDR2 SNEGSKA (reference sequence). This CDR3 has 12 residues. V was shortened by 6 bases and J by 8 bases, with 16 bases between the two germline ends.

Whole-study findings and limits: Tumor-adjacent and tumor-blood pairs displayed less overlap than did pairs of tumor regions.

The source material, roughly 18-32 mg of unsorted bulk tissue, was used to co-extract RNA and DNA. The patients presented with primary liver carcinoma, which was managed through surgical resection. Input material: tumor-adjacent normal liver tissue. The chain recombines TRBV20-1 with TRBJ1-2; a possible D gene is TRBD1 (6 bases). This TCR derives from a woman aged 55 to 70 with primary liver carcinoma and hepatitis B virus infection. For the CDR3, the DNA is TGCAGTGCCGGAGGGGGGGTTTTCGGCTACACCTTA. Protein: CSAGGGVFGYTL.